Shown below are 27 T cell receptor beta chains from a single sample sequenced in a study of cytomegalovirus exposure and HLA in healthy donors. A multiplex PCR was run with 60 Vbeta primers and 13 Jbeta primers. Profiling relied on immunoSEQ multiplex PCR, and the TCRdb table lists in-frame clones only, not all of them. The sample records about 120,000 clones, approximately 86% being singletons. Input material: PBMCs. The receptor set was obtained from a man aged 35-49 years in good health and CMV-seronegative.

V gene TRBV7-2 combines with J gene TRBJ1-3; possible D gene TRBD1, 6 bases. The ends were cut back, 2 bases at V and 0 bases at J, with 14 bases in the middle. In germline, CDR1 is SGHTA, CDR2 FQGNSA. The CDR3 loop spans 17 amino acids. The CDR3 protein is CASSLFIGGHSGNTIYF. Here the CDR3 DNA reads TGTGCCAGCAGCTTATTTATTGGGGGACACTCTGGAAACACCATATATTTT.

This clone was counted a single time. This chain joins TRBV7-9 and TRBJ1-1; 9 nucleotides line up with TRBD1. The J segment lost 4 bases and the V segment lost 5 bases, leaving 8 bases of the junction unmatched. Germline CDR1 reads SEHNR; CDR2 reads FQNEAQ (reference sequence). The CDR3 runs 15 residues. Here the CDR3 reads CASSPTGGAGTEAFF. The CDR3 DNA follows: TGTGCCAGCAGCCCAACAGGGGGCGCAGGCACTGAAGCTTTCTTT.

V is TRBV5-1 and J is TRBJ2-1; D may be TRBD1 (5 bases). This CDR3 is 14 amino acids long. Deletions cut 0 bases from V and 4 bases from J, with 8 bases between. Per germline, CDR1 SGHRS and CDR2 YFSETQ. CDR3 amino acids: CASSLEGVYNEQFF. CDR3 DNA: TGCGCCAGCAGCTTGGAAGGGGTGTACAATGAGCAGTTCTTC.

CDR3 loop: CASSSSWTAGNQPQHF. CDR3 coding DNA: TGTGCCAGCAGTTCCTCATGGACAGCGGGCAATCAGCCCCAGCATTTT. The chain carries TRBV6-5 and TRBJ1-5, with D possibly being TRBD1 (6 bases). This CDR3 region has 16 residues. The germline CDR1 and CDR2 sequences are MNHEY and SVGAGI. V lost 4 bases, J lost 2 bases, and 15 bases lay in between.

The CDR3 sequence is CASSLGRESPGNTIYF. CDR3 DNA: TGTGCCAGCAGCTTGGGGAGGGAGTCCCCTGGAAACACCATATATTTT. This rearrangement joins TRBV5-4 to TRBJ1-3; D unclear. Germline CDR1 and CDR2: SGHNT and YYREEE (reference sequence). Trimming took off 0 bases at V and 2 bases at J, with 12 bases between the two ends. The CDR3 has 16 amino acids. The whole variable domain, remainder taken from reference TRBV5-4 and TRBJ1-3, is ETGVTQSPTHLIKTRGQQVTLRCSSQSGHNTVSWYQQALGQGPQFIFQYYREEENGRGNFPPRFSGLQFPNYSSELNVNALELDDSALYLCASSLGRESPGNTIYFGEGSWLTVV.

V usage is TRBV28 and J usage is TRBJ1-1; maybe TRBD1 (6 bases). CDR3 length: 14 amino acids. Trimming removed 7 bases from V and 4 bases from J, with 16 bases in between. Germline assignment: CDR1 MDHEN and CDR2 SYDVKM. The CDR3 DNA is TGTGCCAGCACCCTAGGGGGGGCCAGCACTGAAGCTTTCTTT. Protein: CASTLGGASTEAFF. The full variable domain, completed using reference TRBV28 and TRBJ1-1, is DVKVTQSSRYLVKRTGEKVFLECVQDMDHENMFWYRQDPGLGLRLIYFSYDVKMKEKGDIPEGYSVSREKKERFSLILESASTNQTSMYLCASTLGGASTEAFFGQGTRLTVV.

This clone was seen a single time. The V gene is TRBV5-6, the J gene TRBJ2-1; 8 positions agree with TRBD2. CDR3 length: 17 residues. The junction had 9 bases not matched to a gene; V was cut back by 0 bases and J by 4 bases. Germline loops: CDR1 SGHDT, CDR2 YYEEEE. The CDR3: CASSLAGSGVRYNEQFF. CDR3 in DNA: TGTGCCAGCAGCTTGGCGGGTAGCGGGGTTCGGTACAATGAGCAGTTCTTC.

This clone was detected a few times. This chain connects TRBV10-3 to TRBJ2-1; the match to TRBD2 covers 10 bases. The CDR3 has 16 amino acids. Trimming cost V 0 bases and J 7 bases; bases outside gene matches: 6. Germline-derived CDR1 and CDR2 are ENHRY and SYGVKD. This CDR3 is CAISESKAGGRNEQFF. Here the CDR3 DNA reads TGTGCCATCAGTGAGTCGAAAGCGGGGGGGCGGAATGAGCAGTTCTTC.

The sample holds one count of this clone. The rearrangement joins TRBV29-1 to TRBJ2-7, with 8 bases lining up with TRBD1. The germline V gene has CDR1 SQVTM and CDR2 ANQGSEA. This CDR3 is 13 amino acids long. Germline trimming cut 4 bases from V and 12 bases from J; bases unmatched to any gene: 14. In DNA, the CDR3 is TGCAGCGTTGCGACAGAGCCCCAGGGGGCGTCGTACTTC. Translated: CSVATEPQGASYF.

This rearrangement joins TRBV10-3 to TRBJ1-1; TRBD1 is a possible D gene (5 bases). This CDR3 has 14 residues. Germline V gene lookup returns CDR1 ENHRY and CDR2 SYGVKD. V was clipped by 4 bases and J by 0 bases, with 9 bases between them. The CDR3 loop reads CAISGGLMNTEAFF. CDR3 coding DNA: TGTGCCATCAGTGGGGGACTAATGAACACTGAAGCTTTCTTT.

In this sample, this clone turned up a few times. The chain has TRBV19 and TRBJ1-1; 8 bases are a match to TRBD1. Germline trimming cut 3 bases from V and 5 bases from J; bases unmatched to any gene: 5. Per germline, CDR1 LNHDA and CDR2 SQIVND (reference sequence). CDR3 length: 14 residues. CDR3 DNA: TGTGCCAGTAGTATCGGACAGGGACGAACTGAAGCTTTCTTT. Protein: CASSIGQGRTEAFF.

This chain connects TRBV29-1 to TRBJ1-5; possibly TRBD1 for D (5 bases). The V end lost 6 bases, the J end lost 1 base, and 7 bases lay between the germline ends. The CDR3 runs 12 residues. CDR1 SQVTM and CDR2 ANQGSEA come from the germline V gene. The CDR3 DNA reads as TGCAGCGTGGGGCAGAGCAATCAGCCCCAGCATTTT. It translates to CSVGQSNQPQHF.

The chain joins TRBV6-4 to TRBJ1-5, with D possibly TRBD1 on 5 matching bases. The CDR3 has 15 amino acids. V lost 6 bases, J lost 2 bases, and 14 bases lay in between. Germline V lookup: CDR1 MRHNA, CDR2 SNTAGT. The CDR3 sequence: CASSPGGSGNQPQHF. CDR3 in DNA: TGTGCCAGCAGCCCCGGGGGATCTGGCAATCAGCCCCAGCATTTT.

J is TRBJ2-1 and V is TRBV6-6, with 8 nucleotides matching TRBD1. Germline V gene sequence: CDR1 MNHNY, CDR2 SVGAGI (reference sequence). V dropped 5 bases and J dropped 4; count of bases not matched to a gene: 7. CDR3 length equals 15 residues. The CDR3 spells CASSQQGAGYNEQFF. In DNA form, the CDR3 reads TGTGCCAGCAGTCAGCAGGGGGCGGGTTACAATGAGCAGTTCTTC.

The chain carries TRBV6-5 and TRBJ1-4; no clear D gene. Germline values: CDR1 MNHEY, CDR2 SVGAGI. V lost 0 bases, J lost 4 bases, and 9 bases lay in between. The CDR3 consists of 15 residues. The CDR3 loop reads CASSYSPGINEKLFF. CDR3 bases: TGTGCCAGCAGTTACTCGCCGGGGATTAATGAAAAACTGTTTTTT.

Only one count was recorded for this clone. The rearrangement joins TRBV6-6 to TRBJ1-3; TRBD1 might be the D (5 bases). The CDR3 is 15 amino acids. The V end lost 0 bases, the J end lost 0 bases, and 6 bases lay between the germline ends. Germline V gene sequence: CDR1 MNHNY, CDR2 SVGAGI (reference sequence). As DNA, the CDR3 is TGTGCCAGCAGTTACTCGGGGGGCTCTGGAAACACCATATATTTT. It translates to CASSYSGGSGNTIYF.

This clone was recorded only once. V is TRBV6-5 and J is TRBJ2-3; 9 bases align to TRBD1. Trimming took 7 bases from V and 9 from J; bases not matched to a gene: 11. Germline lookup yields CDR1 MNHEY and CDR2 SVGAGI. The CDR3 is 14 amino acids. CDR3 sequence (DNA): TGTGCCAGCATCCCCAGTCGCGGGACAGGGACGCAGTATTTT. Its protein product is CASIPSRGTGTQYF.

In its sample, this clone was seen once. The chain uses TRBV10-3 and TRBJ2-1, with 9 positions matching TRBD2. Per germline, CDR1 ENHRY and CDR2 SYGVKD. This CDR3 spans 14 amino acids. The junction had 11 bases not matched to a gene; V was cut back by 8 bases and J by 9 bases. This CDR3 is CAIGERGANSEQFF. The DNA of the CDR3 is TGTGCCATCGGGGAGCGGGGGGCTAACAGTGAGCAGTTCTTC.

This chain uses TRBV7-2 with TRBJ2-2; tentatively, D is TRBD1 (5 bases). Trimming removed 2 bases at V and 5 bases at J, with 12 bases between. The CDR3 has 15 amino acids. Germline values: CDR1 SGHTA, CDR2 FQGNSA. The CDR3 loop reads CASSLKAGSTGELFF. The DNA for the CDR3 is TGTGCCAGCAGCTTAAAAGCAGGGTCTACCGGGGAGCTGTTTTTT. Using reference TRBV7-2 and TRBJ2-2 for the parts outside the CDR3, the full variable domain is GAGVSQSPSNKVTEKGKDVELRCDPISGHTALYWYRQSLGQGLEFLIYFQGNSAPDKSGLPSDRFSAERTGGSVSTLTIQRTQQEDSAVYLCASSLKAGSTGELFFGEGSRLTVL.

V and J are TRBV6-5 and TRBJ2-2; 10 bases align to TRBD2. The ends lost 6 bases at V and 1 base at J; junction bases unmatched: 2. Germline V CDR1 and CDR2: MNHEY, SVGAGI. The CDR3 has 15 amino acids. The CDR3 loop reads CASSRLAGNTGELFF. CDR3 DNA sequence: TGTGCCAGCAGCCGACTAGCGGGGAACACCGGGGAGCTGTTTTTT.

The chain couples TRBV28 to TRBJ2-7; TRBD2 is a possible D gene (5 bases). Germline CDR1 MDHEN, CDR2 SYDVKM. The CDR3 sequence is 14 residues long. V lost 1 base to trimming and J lost 6 bases, with 13 bases between them. For the CDR3, the DNA is TGTGCCAGCAGTTTATTGGGAGAGGATGCCGAGCAGTACTTC. Protein: CASSLLGEDAEQYF.

The chain recombines TRBV7-9 with TRBJ1-4; a weak D match, TRBD1 (5 bases). The germline CDR1 and CDR2 sequences are SEHNR and FQNEAQ (reference sequence). V lost 3 bases and J lost 0, with 17 bases in between. The CDR3 runs 18 residues. In DNA form, the CDR3 reads TGTGCCAGCAGCTTCGGAACAGGCCTCCCTGCAACTAATGAAAAACTGTTTTTT. Translation: CASSFGTGLPATNEKLFF.

The CDR3 here is CATSFRASNQPQHF. CDR3 bases: TGTGCCACCAGCTTCAGGGCCAGCAATCAGCCCCAGCATTTT. The chain employs TRBV15 and TRBJ1-5; weak D call: TRBD1 (5 bases). Trimming left V 5 bases short and J 1 base short, with 9 bases between. The germline V gene encodes CDR1 LNHNV and CDR2 YYDKDF (reference sequence). This CDR3 spans 14 amino acids.

The CDR3 spells CASSSQGFYGYTF. CDR3 bases: TGTGCCAGCAGCTCACAGGGCTTCTATGGCTACACCTTC. The chain has TRBV7-2 and TRBJ1-2, with D tentatively TRBD1 (6 bases). The CDR3 has 13 amino acids. V gave up 4 bases and J gave up 4 bases, with 10 bases separating them. The germline CDR1 and CDR2 sequences are SGHTA and FQGNSA.

The J gene is TRBJ2-7, the V gene TRBV4-1; possible D gene TRBD1, 5 bases. The germline CDR1 and CDR2 sequences are MGHRA and YSYEKL. This CDR3 spans 17 amino acids. Trimming took off 0 bases at V and 1 base at J, with 16 bases between the two ends. Here the CDR3 reads CASSQEKKGEMSYEQYF. Here the CDR3 DNA reads TGCGCCAGCAGCCAAGAAAAGAAAGGGGAAATGTCCTACGAGCAGTACTTC.

The rearrangement joins TRBV6-5 to TRBJ1-1; a weak D match, TRBD1 (5 bases). CDR3 size: 14 residues. CDR1 and CDR2 (germline): MNHEY, SVGAGI. The V gene lost 5 bases and the J gene lost 6 bases, with 16 bases spanning the gap. CDR3 region: CASSRDSAGSEAFF. As DNA, the CDR3 is TGTGCCAGCAGTCGAGACAGCGCCGGGTCTGAAGCTTTCTTT.

This clone occurred a few times. The chain employs TRBV5-6 and TRBJ1-2; maybe TRBD1 (6 bases). Per the germline V gene, CDR1 is SGHDT and CDR2 is YYEEEE. This CDR3 comprises 15 residues. Trimming shortened V by 4 bases and J by 2 bases, and 15 bases separated the two germline ends. CDR3 sequence (DNA): TGTGCCAGCAGCCAGGGGCATCCTGGGAACTATGGCTACACCTTC. Translated, it gives CASSQGHPGNYGYTF.